These 23 T cell receptor beta chains originate from one sample sequenced in a study of blood T cell repertoires in COVID-19 (dated by TCRdb to the early 2020s). Receptor libraries were prepared by the immunoSEQ multiplex PCR assay. The clones in this table, taken by TCRdb from immuneACCESS, are in-frame only. Not every clone is retained; where verified, under half of the shortfall comes from an unresolved V gene, and the cause of the rest is unknown. For this sample the table gives roughly 120,000 clones, of which 86% were detected only once. The ten largest clones represent roughly 5.4% of the sample. Sequencing was done on a sample of peripheral blood. These receptors came from a human donor in a cohort sampled during active COVID-19.

J is TRBJ2-3 and V is TRBV6-2 or TRBV6-3; tentatively, D is TRBD1 (5 bases). The V gene lost 5 bases and the J gene lost 0 bases, with 12 bases spanning the gap. The CDR3 totals 15 residues. The germline V gene encodes CDR1 MNHEY and CDR2 SVGEGT. The CDR3 DNA sequence: TGTGCCAGCAGTACAAACAGGTTGAGCACAGATACGCAGTATTTT. As protein: CASSTNRLSTDTQYF.

The chain is built from TRBV6-2 or TRBV6-3 and TRBJ2-7; possibly TRBD2 for D (6 bases). Germline V gives CDR1 MNHEY, CDR2 SVGEGT. V was clipped by 4 bases and J by 6 bases, with 16 bases between them. CDR3 length equals 14 residues. The CDR3 loop is CASSWLAGTSEQYF. The CDR3 DNA reads TGTGCCAGCAGTTGGCTTGCGGGAACCAGCGAGCAGTACTTC.

This chain links TRBV13 with TRBJ1-2; 7 bases are shared with TRBD1. The germline CDR1 and CDR2 sequences are PRHDT and FYEKMQ (reference sequence). V trimming: 3 bases; J trimming: 2 bases; junction bases outside the gene matches: 9. There are 16 residues in the CDR3. The CDR3 nucleotides are TGTGCCAGCAGCTTCAACAGGGGAATGGGGAACTATGGCTACACCTTC. Its translation: CASSFNRGMGNYGYTF. Using reference TRBV13 and TRBJ1-2 for the parts outside the CDR3, the full variable domain is AAGVIQSPRHLIKEKRETATLKCYPIPRHDTVYWYQQGPGQDPQFLISFYEKMQSDKGSIPDRFSAQQFSDYHSELNMSSLELGDSALYFCASSFNRGMGNYGYTFGSGTRLTVV.

The chain employs TRBV5-4 and TRBJ1-6, with 7 bases matching TRBD1. The V gene's germline CDR1 is SGHNT and CDR2 YYREEE (reference sequence). This CDR3 has 15 amino acids. V was clipped by 0 bases and J by 9 bases; unmatched bases: 6. The CDR3 reads CASSLDRGVGSPLHF. The CDR3 DNA reads as TGTGCCAGCAGCTTGGACAGGGGTGTAGGTTCACCCCTCCACTTT.

This clone came up a few times. This chain connects TRBV11-3 to TRBJ1-1; D not certain. Germline CDR1 is SGHNT and CDR2 is YENEEA. With 6 bases removed from V and 1 base from J, the gap between germline ends came to 9 bases. The CDR3 length is 13 residues. CDR3 coding DNA: TGTGCCAGCAGTCTTACAACGAACACTGAAGCTTTCTTT. Translated, it gives CASSLTTNTEAFF.

This chain connects TRBV18 to TRBJ2-6; D remains unclear. The CDR3 totals 16 residues. Germline CDR1 reads KGHSH; CDR2 reads LQKENI. The V end lost 0 bases, the J end lost 0 bases, and 6 bases lay between the germline ends. The CDR3 loop is CASSPPAVSGANVLTF. DNA of the CDR3: TGTGCCAGCTCACCACCGGCAGTCTCTGGGGCCAACGTCCTGACTTTC.

The chain couples TRBV29-1 to TRBJ2-3, with 7 bases fitting TRBD1. There are 11 residues in the CDR3. Germline V lookup: CDR1 SQVTM, CDR2 ANQGSEA. With 4 bases clipped from V and 8 bases from J, the junction kept 3 bases outside the gene matches. CDR3 amino acids: CSVGQGVTQYF. CDR3 coding DNA: TGCAGCGTTGGACAGGGAGTTACGCAGTATTTT.

The gene calls are TRBV5-1 and TRBJ2-1; D might be TRBD2 (6 bases). Deletions cut 5 bases from V and 2 bases from J, with 14 bases between. The germline V gene encodes CDR1 SGHRS and CDR2 YFSETQ. This CDR3 has 15 residues. CDR3 residues: CASRGDFWTYNEQFF. The CDR3 DNA reads as TGCGCCAGCAGGGGGGACTTCTGGACCTACAATGAGCAGTTCTTC.

V usage is TRBV10-1 and J usage is TRBJ1-1; 9 bases agree with TRBD1. The trim removed 4 bases at V and 4 bases at J, leaving 4 bases unmatched. The CDR3 is 14 amino acids. Looked up from germline, CDR1 is WNHNN and CDR2 is SYGVQD (reference sequence). The CDR3 DNA follows: TGCGCCAGCAGTGCAGACAGGGGGGGCACTGAAGCTTTCTTT. As protein: CASSADRGGTEAFF.

This clone was observed a few times. V and J are TRBV19 and TRBJ1-1; possible D gene TRBD1, 5 bases. The V gene's germline CDR1 is LNHDA and CDR2 SQIVND (reference sequence). Trimming pared 3 bases from V and 1 base from J, leaving 12 bases between. This CDR3 region has 15 residues. The CDR3 DNA reads as TGTGCCAGTAGTATTGGATGGGGCGGGAACACTGAAGCTTTCTTT. This gives the protein CASSIGWGGNTEAFF.

The rearrangement joins TRBV4-3 to TRBJ1-1, with D tentatively TRBD1 (5 bases). Germline lookup yields CDR1 LGHNA and CDR2 YSLEER. V gave up 0 bases and J gave up 4 bases, with 15 bases separating them. The CDR3 covers 16 residues. DNA of the CDR3: TGCGCCAGCAGCCAAGAAGGGGTCCAGGGAAGCACTGAAGCTTTCTTT. Protein: CASSQEGVQGSTEAFF.

J is TRBJ2-1 and V is TRBV7-7; 7 positions agree with TRBD2. The CDR3 is 16 residues long. From germline, CDR1 is SSHAT and CDR2 FNYEAQ (reference sequence). With 1 base clipped from V and 5 bases from J, the junction kept 8 bases outside the gene matches. The DNA of the CDR3 is TGTGCCAGCAGCTTAGAACCCGGACTAGGAAACAATGAGCAGTTCTTC. Translating it yields CASSLEPGLGNNEQFF.

CDR3: CASRKGLATNTGELFF. CDR3 bases: TGTGCCAGCAGAAAGGGACTAGCGACGAACACCGGGGAGCTGTTTTTT. V gene TRBV7-6 combines with J gene TRBJ2-2; 10 nucleotides agree with TRBD2. Trimming removed 6 bases from V and 0 bases from J; junction bases left unmatched: 4. Germline V gene sequence: CDR1 SGHVS, CDR2 FNYEAQ. The CDR3 runs to 16 residues.

This clone was seen once. V usage is TRBV9 and J usage is TRBJ2-1; tentatively, D is TRBD2 (7 bases). The CDR3 is 22 amino acids. CDR1 and CDR2 from the germline V gene are SGDLS and YYNGEE. The germline V and J ends were trimmed by 4 bases and 6 bases, with 38 bases remaining between them. The CDR3 region has the DNA TGTGCCAGCAGCTCGTGGCACTCCGACCAAATGGGAGGGCGGGGGACAATCAATGAGCAGTTCTTC. Its protein is CASSSWHSDQMGGRGTINEQFF. Full variable domain (rest looked up from reference TRBV9 and TRBJ2-1): DSGVTQTPKHLITATGQRVTLRCSPRSGDLSVYWYQQSLDQGLQFLIQYYNGEERAKGNILERFSAQQFPDLHSELNLSSLELGDSALYFCASSSWHSDQMGGRGTINEQFFGPGTRLTVL.

The chain has TRBV7-8 and TRBJ1-4; D remains ambiguous. The length of the CDR3 is 16 residues. CDR1 and CDR2 (germline): SGHVS, FQNEAQ. V gave up 2 bases and J gave up 7 bases, with 17 bases separating them. The chain's CDR3 is CASSLTRGQRGEKLFF. CDR3 sequence (DNA): TGTGCCAGCAGCTTAACCCGGGGTCAAAGAGGTGAAAAACTGTTTTTT.

The chain joins TRBV6-5 to TRBJ2-3; 12 nucleotides agree with TRBD1. With V trimmed by 8 bases and J by 7 bases, 7 bases remained unmatched. This CDR3 has 14 amino acids. Germline V CDR1 and CDR2: MNHEY, SVGAGI. The CDR3 loop reads CASAQGQGAHTQYF. The CDR3 nucleotides read TGTGCCAGCGCTCAGGGACAGGGGGCGCATACGCAGTATTTT.

This chain uses TRBV30 with TRBJ1-1; D remains ambiguous. The CDR3 contains 11 residues. CDR1 GTSNPN and CDR2 SVGIG come from the germline V gene (reference sequence). Trimming left V 5 bases short and J 1 base short, with 5 bases between. For the CDR3, the DNA is TGTGCCTGGGCCTGGAACACTGAAGCTTTCTTT. Encoded protein: CAWAWNTEAFF. Based on the CDR3 plus reference TRBV30 and TRBJ1-1, the full variable domain is SQTIHQWPATLVQPVGSPLSLECTVEGTSNPNLYWYRQAAGRGLQLLFYSVGIGQISSEVPQNLSASRPQDRQFILSSKKLLLSDSGFYLCAWAWNTEAFFGQGTRLTVV.

The chain uses TRBV4-1 and TRBJ1-6; TRBD1 aligns across 7 bases. Germline CDR1 reads MGHRA; CDR2 reads YSYEKL. With 1 base clipped from V and 8 bases from J, the junction kept 8 bases outside the gene matches. The CDR3 totals 16 residues. As DNA, the CDR3 is TGCGCCAGCAGCCAAGTGGGAACAGGGGAGCATTCACCCCTCCACTTT. Its protein product is CASSQVGTGEHSPLHF.

This chain uses TRBV4-1 with TRBJ2-4; D is possibly TRBD1 (6 bases). The V gene's germline CDR1 is MGHRA and CDR2 YSYEKL. Between the trimmed V and J ends, which lost 4 bases and 5 bases, there was a span of 18 bases. This CDR3 is 16 amino acids long. The CDR3 is CASSRDVVQGQNIQYF. The CDR3 DNA reads as TGCGCCAGCAGCCGGGACGTGGTACAGGGCCAAAACATTCAGTACTTC.

The J gene is TRBJ2-3, the V gene TRBV9; D remains ambiguous. From germline, CDR1 is SGDLS and CDR2 YYNGEE. The CDR3 is 14 amino acids. V was shortened by 2 bases and J by 0 bases, with 7 bases between the two germline ends. The DNA of the CDR3 is TGTGCCAGCAGCGTCCGAGCTAGCACAGATACGCAGTATTTT. It yields the protein CASSVRASTDTQYF.

The chain carries TRBV6-2 or TRBV6-3 and TRBJ2-1; 7 bases fit TRBD2. This CDR3 is built from 15 residues. The junction had 4 bases not matched to a gene; V was cut back by 0 bases and J by 5 bases. Germline loops: CDR1 MNHEY, CDR2 SVGEGT. The CDR3 bases are TGTGCCAGCAGTTACTCCCGAGCGGGGAACAATGAGCAGTTCTTC. Its protein product is CASSYSRAGNNEQFF.

This clone has only one observation. The genes are TRBV11-3 and TRBJ2-7; D gene unclear. There are 13 residues in the CDR3. V lost 4 bases to trimming and J lost 2 bases, with 9 bases between them. From germline, CDR1 is SGHNT and CDR2 YENEEA. The chain's CDR3 is CASSSPGTYEQYF. Here the CDR3 DNA reads TGTGCCAGCAGCTCCCCGGGTACCTACGAGCAGTACTTC.

This clone was seen just once. The V gene is TRBV11-2, the J gene TRBJ2-3; the match to TRBD2 covers 8 bases. V lost 5 bases, J lost 3 bases, and 13 bases stayed unmatched. Germline CDR1 and CDR2: SGHAT and FQNNGV. The CDR3 has 17 residues. The CDR3 loop reads CASSKELSGSRTDTQYF. Written as DNA, the CDR3 is TGTGCCAGCAGCAAAGAATTAAGCGGGAGTAGGACAGATACGCAGTATTTT.